A selection of T cell receptor beta chains follows, all from one sample in a study of T-cell reconstitution after alpha-beta-depleted transplantation in children. MiXCR, applied by TCRdb to the PCR reads, yields one record per CDR3 protein. The data show about 610,000 distinct CDR3 sequences, 20% to 30% seen once. The specimen comprised PBMCs, sampled before TCRalphabeta/CD19-depleted stem cell transplant. These TCRs come from a boy under three years old with Wiskott-Aldrich syndrome, due to receive a stem cell transplant. CDR3s include the opening cysteine and the closing phenylalanine or tryptophan. The D gene is left open where the match is weak. Some rows have no size entry. The others give once, few or many, or a class for an expanded clone.

many,15,TRBJ2-7,TRBV10-3,TRBD2,TGTGCCATCAGCGGGCTGGCGGGAGGTGCCTACGAGCAGTACTTC,CAISGLAGGAYEQYF
few,12,TRBJ1-1,TRBV7-9,TRBD1,TGTGCGGAGACAGGGCAGAACACTGAAGCTTTCTTT,CAETGQNTEAFF
few,11,TRBJ2-7,TRBV20-1,-,TGCAGTGCCACCGAAGGCGATAGGAGGTACTTC,CSATEGDRRYF
many,12,TRBJ2-5,TRBV29-1,-,TGCAGCGTTGGGGTCGGTCAAGAGACCCAGTACTTC,CSVGVGQETQYF
-,17,TRBJ1-1,TRBV12-3/TRBV12-4,-,TGTGCCAGCAGACTAAGCCGGGACAATTTTCCAAACACTGAAGCTTTCTTT,CASRLSRDNFPNTEAFF
few,14,TRBJ1-4,TRBV12-3/TRBV12-4,TRBD1,TGTGCCAGCAGGAGACAGGGAATTAATGAAAAACTGTTTTTT,CASRRQGINEKLFF
-,11,TRBJ2-7,TRBV12-3/TRBV12-4,TRBD2,TGTGCCAGCAGATCAGCGGGAGGGCCCGATTTC,CASRSAGGPDF
-,13,TRBJ2-1,TRBV12-3/TRBV12-4,-,TGTGCCAGACCGAGAGCCCTCTACAATGAGCAGTTCTTC,CARPRALYNEQFF
few,15,TRBJ2-1,TRBV4-1,TRBD2,TGCGCCAGCAGCCAAGAAGGGACTAGTGACAATGAGCAGTTCTTC,CASSQEGTSDNEQFF
-,15,TRBJ2-3,TRBV5-1,TRBD1,TGCGCCAGCAGCCCGGGGGACAGGACTACAGATACGCAGTATTTT,CASSPGDRTTDTQYF
-,13,TRBJ1-1,TRBV20-1,TRBD1,TGCAGTGCTAGCCAGGGGGGCGACACTGAAGCTTTCTTT,CSASQGGDTEAFF
few,19,TRBJ2-1,TRBV5-1,TRBD2,TGCGCCAGCAGCTCGATAGGGACTAGCGGGACCGCTTCCTACAATGAGCAGTTCTTC,CASSSIGTSGTASYNEQFF
few,15,TRBJ1-3,TRBV7-9,-,TGTGCCAGCAGCTTAGCCTCCACCTCTGGAAACACCATATATTTT,CASSLASTSGNTIYF
-,16,TRBJ2-6,TRBV11-2,-,TGTGCCAGCCGCATCCCGTCAGGGGCTGGGGCCAACGTCCTGACTTTC,CASRIPSGAGANVLTF
few,19,TRBJ2-2,TRBV5-1,-,TGCGCCAGCAGCTTGGTACTTGGTCGAGGGGGGCAAAACACCGGGGAGCTGTTTTTT,CASSLVLGRGGQNTGELFF
-,17,TRBJ2-2,TRBV5-1,TRBD2,TGCGCCAGCAGCTCCCGAACTAGCGGGAGTAAGGCCGGGGAGCTGTTTTTT,CASSSRTSGSKAGELFF
-,15,TRBJ2-3,TRBV20-1,-,TGCAGTGCTCCCGGGCGGGCAGGGGGCACAGATACGCAGTATTTT,CSAPGRAGGTDTQYF
-,14,TRBJ2-7,TRBV10-2,TRBD1,TGCGCCAGCAGTGTTAGACAGGGTCTCTACGAGCAGTACTTC,CASSVRQGLYEQYF
few,14,TRBJ2-7,TRBV5-1,TRBD1,TGCGCCAGCAGCCCAAGGACAGGGGAGTACGAGCAGTACTTC,CASSPRTGEYEQYF
-,16,TRBJ1-4,TRBV5-1,-,TGCGCCAGCAGCGCCTCCCCCGGGGGGCTCTATGAAAAACTGTTTTTT,CASSASPGGLYEKLFF